Listed below are T cell receptor beta chains from one sample, sequenced in a study of CD4 T cells in relation to SARS-CoV-2 and coronaviruses. Here immunoSEQ multiplex PCR was the method, and the copy in TCRdb shows in-frame clones only, minus some. The sample consists of about 68,000 clones, approximately 93% of them appearing once. Sequencing was carried out using naive CD4+ T cells from PBMCs. The receptors derive from a human donor in good health. The CDR3 runs from the conserved cysteine through the conserved F or W. Each record gives: D gene, clone size, V gene, J gene, CDR3 DNA, CDR3 protein. A D gene is named only where the DNA matches it firmly. Some rows have no size entry. The others give once, few or many, or a class for an expanded clone.

>.|.|TRBV15|TRBJ1-3
TGTGCCACCAGCAGGTCGCTCGGACCCAGCTCTGGAAACACCATATATTTT
CATSRSLGPSSGNTIYF
>.|.|TRBV7-3|TRBJ2-4
TGTGCCAGCAGCTCGGATTCCTCCTCTGCCTTACACTTC
CASSSDSSSALHF
>.|.|TRBV3-1/TRBV3-2|TRBJ1-2
TGTGCCAGCAGCCAAGATGCCGGGGTGGATTATGGCTACACCTTC
CASSQDAGVDYGYTF
>TRBD1|.|TRBV25-1|TRBJ2-7
TGTGCCAGCAGTGCCTGGACAGGGCACTACGAGCAGTACTTC
CASSAWTGHYEQYF
>.|once|TRBV5-1|TRBJ2-7
TGCGCCAGCAGCTTGGGCAGGGGTGCCGGCGAGCAGTACTTC
CASSLGRGAGEQYF
>TRBD2|.|TRBV5-1|TRBJ2-2
TGCGCCAGCAGCGGCACTAGCGGCGGGGAGCTGTTTTTT
CASSGTSGGELFF
>.|.|TRBV6-2/TRBV6-3|TRBJ1-2
TGTGCCAGCAGTGAGGGCTATGGCTACACCTTC
CASSEGYGYTF
>TRBD2|.|TRBV7-9|TRBJ2-2
TGTGCCAGCAGCTCCTTGCGGGGGGGCCAAACCGGGGAGCTGTTTTTT
CASSSLRGGQTGELFF
>.|.|TRBV5-1|TRBJ2-3
TGCGCCAGCAGCTCCGGGACCCAGGTCACAGATACGCAGTATTTT
CASSSGTQVTDTQYF
>.|.|TRBV5-1|TRBJ2-7
TGCGCCAGCAGCGGAGCCGACCCCTACGAGCAGTACTTC
CASSGADPYEQYF
>.|.|TRBV5-8|TRBJ2-3
TGTGCCAGCAGCTTTTCCGGGACTAGCACAGATACGCAGTATTTT
CASSFSGTSTDTQYF
>.|.|TRBV2|TRBJ2-1
TGTGCCAGCAGTGAAGACGGGGCCGCGCCCAATGAGCAGTTCTTC
CASSEDGAAPNEQFF
>.|.|TRBV19|TRBJ2-3
TGTGCCAGTGCCCAGGGGAGCACAGATACGCAGTATTTT
CASAQGSTDTQYF
>TRBD1|.|TRBV5-1|TRBJ1-2
TGCGCCAGCAGCCGGAGGGACAGTCGGGGGAGCTACACCTTC
CASSRRDSRGSYTF
>TRBD1|.|TRBV29-1|TRBJ2-7
TGCAGCGTTGTATTAGACAGGGGCTACGAGCAGTACTTC
CSVVLDRGYEQYF
>.|.|TRBV6-5|TRBJ1-2
TGTGCCAGCAGTTACTCAGGGTTCTCGCGTGGCTACACCTTC
CASSYSGFSRGYTF
>TRBD2|.|TRBV7-2|TRBJ2-1
TGTGCCAGCAGCTTAACTAGCGGGGGGACTTCCTACAATGAGCAGTTCTTC
CASSLTSGGTSYNEQFF
>TRBD2|.|TRBV9|TRBJ2-5
TGTGCCAGCAGCGTAACCCCCTGGGTAGCGGGACAAGAGACCCAGTACTTC
CASSVTPWVAGQETQYF
>TRBD1|.|TRBV29-1|TRBJ2-3
TGCAGCGCTTCATCCGGACAGGGTTGGACAGATACGCAGTATTTT
CSASSGQGWTDTQYF
>.|.|TRBV15|TRBJ1-1
TGTGCCACCAGCACGGGACTCCCTGGAGGTGCGAACACTGAAGCTTTCTTT
CATSTGLPGGANTEAFF
>TRBD1|.|TRBV5-1|TRBJ2-7
TGCGCCAGCAGCCCACCCGTACCGGGACAGGGGCTCGAGCAGTACTTC
CASSPPVPGQGLEQYF
>.|.|TRBV9|TRBJ2-2
TGTGCCAGCAGCCCCCGGGACTTTAACACCGGGGAGCTGTTTTTT
CASSPRDFNTGELFF
>TRBD2|.|TRBV4-1|TRBJ2-5
TGCGCCAGCAGCCAACTTCCCGGGACTAGCGGGGGGGCGGGAGAGACCCAGTACTTC
CASSQLPGTSGGAGETQYF
>TRBD1|.|TRBV15|TRBJ2-7
TGTGCCACCAGTCAGAGGGGACAGAGATCCTACGAGCAGTACTTC
CATSQRGQRSYEQYF
>.|.|TRBV5-1|TRBJ2-5
TGCGCCAGCAGCGGCCCTTTGACTCGGGAGACCCAGTACTTC
CASSGPLTRETQYF
>TRBD2|.|TRBV9|TRBJ2-2
TGTGCCAGCAGCGTGCTAGCGGGGCAGAACACCGGGGAGCTGTTTTTT
CASSVLAGQNTGELFF
>.|.|TRBV4-3|TRBJ1-1
TGCGCCAGCAGCCAAGAGGGGGACACTGAAGCTTTCTTT
CASSQEGDTEAFF
>.|once|TRBV4-2|TRBJ1-3
TGTGCCAGCAGCCCAGAGTCCCGGGCTGGAAACACCATATATTTT
CASSPESRAGNTIYF
>.|.|TRBV19|TRBJ2-7
TGTGCCAGTAGTTCGTTCCCGGACTCCTACGAGCAGTACTTC
CASSSFPDSYEQYF
>.|.|TRBV29-1|TRBJ2-5
TGCAGCGTTGGACGAGGGGCTGGAGAGACCCAGTACTTC
CSVGRGAGETQYF
>.|once|TRBV5-1|TRBJ1-3
TGCGCCAGCAGCCCTAATACTGGAAACACCATATATTTT
CASSPNTGNTIYF
>.|.|TRBV2|TRBJ2-1
TGTGCCAGCAGTGATAGGACAGCAAATGAGCAGTTCTTC
CASSDRTANEQFF
>TRBD2|.|TRBV5-1|TRBJ2-5
TGCGCCAGCAGCTTGGCTGGAACTAGCGGAGACCCGTCCTACTTC
CASSLAGTSGDPSYF
>.|.|TRBV7-2|TRBJ2-3
TGTGCCAGCAGCCCCCGACCTCCAGATACGCAGTATTTT
CASSPRPPDTQYF
>.|.|TRBV7-3|TRBJ1-2
TGTGCCAGCAGCCTCGCCCCACACTATCAGGGCGGGAGTAACTATGGCTACACCTTC
CASSLAPHYQGGSNYGYTF
>TRBD2|.|TRBV10-2|TRBJ2-5
TGCGCCAGCAGTGACCCCATGGGTCTAGCGGAGGTCCAAGAGACCCAGTACTTC
CASSDPMGLAEVQETQYF
>TRBD1|.|TRBV4-1|TRBJ2-7
TGCGCCAGCAGCCAGGTTCCGGGACAGGTCATTTATAAGCAGTACTTC
CASSQVPGQVIYKQYF
>.|.|TRBV15|TRBJ2-5
TGTGCCACCAGCAGAGTGAGGCAGGGGAAAGAGACCCAGTACTTC
CATSRVRQGKETQYF
>.|.|TRBV6-5|TRBJ2-2
TGTGCCAGCAGTTACTCGGAAAGGACCGGGGAGCTGTTTTTT
CASSYSERTGELFF
>.|.|TRBV19|TRBJ1-3
TGTGCCAGTAGTCCCCGGGACATAGGAAACACCATATATTTT
CASSPRDIGNTIYF
>TRBD1|.|TRBV5-1|TRBJ2-7
TGCGCCAGCAGCGGACAGGGGGCTTCCTACGAGCAGTACTTC
CASSGQGASYEQYF
>.|.|TRBV3-1/TRBV3-2|TRBJ1-6
TGTGCCAGCAGCCCCCGACGGGCCGATAATTCACCCCTCCACTTT
CASSPRRADNSPLHF
>.|.|TRBV18|TRBJ1-1
TGTGCCAGCTCCGAGGGGTTCACTGAAGCTTTCTTT
CASSEGFTEAFF
>.|.|TRBV5-6|TRBJ2-7
TGTGCCAGCAGCTTAGCGCCCTACGAGCAGTACTTC
CASSLAPYEQYF
>.|.|TRBV20-1|TRBJ1-6
TGCAGTGCTAGTGTGGGGCCCTATAATTCACCCCTCCACTTT
CSASVGPYNSPLHF
>TRBD1|.|TRBV2|TRBJ2-2
TGTGCCAGCAGTGAGCATGACAGGGGGCGCGCCGGGGAGCTGTTTTTT
CASSEHDRGRAGELFF
>TRBD1|.|TRBV7-3|TRBJ1-3
TGTGCCAGCAGCTCACAGGGGAGGTCTGGAAACACCATATATTTT
CASSSQGRSGNTIYF
>.|.|TRBV2|TRBJ2-2
TGTGCCAGCAGCCAACAGGAAACCGGGGAGCTGTTTTTT
CASSQQETGELFF
>.|.|TRBV5-1|TRBJ2-7
TGCGCCAGCAGCCCGGACGCCCTACCGGGGGAGCAGTACTTC
CASSPDALPGEQYF
>.|.|TRBV30|TRBJ1-5
TGTGCCTGGAGTGAGAGCGGACCCCCGCATTTT
CAWSESGPPHF
>.|.|TRBV6-5|TRBJ1-2
TGTGCCAGCGCCGTTCGGACAATCTATGGCTACACCTTC
CASAVRTIYGYTF
>.|few|TRBV30|TRBJ1-5
TGTGCCTGGAGTGTACTGAGAAATCAGCCCCAGCATTTT
CAWSVLRNQPQHF